The next 5 T cell receptor beta chains were all read from a single sample in a study of shared clonotypes between healthy human individuals. The protocol was immunoSEQ multiplex PCR, while the TCRdb copy is restricted to in-frame clones and leaves out a portion. The sample holds about 450,000 clones, about 85% seen once. Specimen: PBMCs. The origin of the receptors is a woman between 40 and 50 years old in good health. Some clones in this sample may be carry-over from other donors' samples.

Only one count was recorded for this clone. V gene TRBV15 combines with J gene TRBJ2-1; 12 positions agree with TRBD2. V shed 3 bases and J 6 bases; nucleotides not matched to a gene: 6. Germline lookup yields CDR1 LNHNV and CDR2 YYDKDF (reference sequence). The CDR3 length is 16 residues. The DNA for the CDR3 is TGTGCCACCAGCAGGACTAGCGGGAGAGTTAGCAATGAGCAGTTCTTC. It translates to CATSRTSGRVSNEQFF.

The chain joins TRBV28 to TRBJ2-7, with TRBD2 as a possible D gene (5 bases). The CDR3 has 13 amino acids. V was cut by 5 bases and J by 6 bases, with 14 bases left in between. CDR1 and CDR2 (germline): MDHEN, SYDVKM. The CDR3 DNA is TGTGCCAGCAGTCCTTTCGGTCGGGGCGAGCAGTACTTC. Translated: CASSPFGRGEQYF.

This clone appeared a single time. V is TRBV27 and J is TRBJ2-1; a possible D gene is TRBD1 (6 bases). The length of the CDR3 is 17 residues. V gave up 3 bases and J gave up 5 bases, with 20 bases separating them. CDR1 is MNHEY, CDR2 SMNVEV, per germline (reference sequence). CDR3 nucleotide sequence: TGTGCCAGCAGTTTCAAAAGCCGGGACAAAAGAAACAATGAGCAGTTCTTC. This sequence encodes CASSFKSRDKRNNEQFF.

The gene calls are TRBV29-1 and TRBJ2-5, with TRBD1 matching over 8 bases. This CDR3 has 15 amino acids. V gave up 3 bases and J gave up 1 base; unmatched junction bases: 7. Looked up from germline, CDR1 is SQVTM and CDR2 is ANQGSEA. CDR3 amino acids: CSVDGGQDIQETQYF. CDR3 in DNA: TGCAGCGTTGACGGGGGACAGGATATCCAAGAGACCCAGTACTTC.

A single count supports this clone. The chain recombines TRBV20-1 with TRBJ2-7; the D is unclear. This CDR3 is built from 11 residues. The germline gives CDR1 DFQATT, CDR2 SNEGSKA (reference sequence). With 3 bases removed from V and 2 bases from J, the gap between germline ends came to 5 bases. The CDR3: CSASDTYEQYF. The DNA of the CDR3 is TGCAGTGCTAGCGATACCTACGAGCAGTACTTC.